The 7 T cell receptor beta chains in this list originate from one sample, sequenced in a study of shared clonotypes between healthy human individuals. Data came from immunoSEQ multiplex PCR; TCRdb stores just in-frame clones and leaves some out. This table holds about 2.4 million clones, roughly 92% found once. The sequenced sample was naive CD4+ T cells sorted from blood. Subset given: CD45RA+ positively selected. These receptor sequences come from a man aged 18-30 years in good health.

CDR3 sequence: CASSLGLEETQYF. As DNA, the CDR3 is TGTGCCAGCAGCTTAGGTTTAGAAGAGACCCAGTACTTC. This chain uses TRBV7-9 with TRBJ2-5; D unclear. The CDR3 contains 13 residues. Trimming took 1 base from V and 3 from J, leaving 6 bases between them. Germline assignment: CDR1 SEHNR and CDR2 FQNEAQ (reference sequence).

The rearrangement uses TRBV30 and TRBJ1-1; tentative D call: TRBD1 (5 bases). The germline V gene has CDR1 GTSNPN and CDR2 SVGIG (reference sequence). This CDR3 has 13 amino acids. The V end was cut by 4 bases, the J end by 1 base, with 10 bases between. In nucleotides, the CDR3 is TGTGCCTGGACCCCTGGGGGGAACACTGAAGCTTTCTTT. This sequence encodes CAWTPGGNTEAFF.

The rearrangement uses TRBV5-4 and TRBJ1-6; D is unclear. Per germline, CDR1 SGHNT and CDR2 YYREEE (reference sequence). Deletions cut 5 bases from V and 6 bases from J, with 12 bases between. CDR3 size: 14 residues. The CDR3 spells CASSSLLANSPLHF. The CDR3 DNA is TGTGCCAGCAGTTCCCTACTGGCTAATTCACCCCTCCACTTT.

The chain joins TRBV6-1 to TRBJ2-7; tentatively, D is TRBD2 (6 bases). Trimming shortened V by 1 base and J by 3 bases, and 16 bases separated the two germline ends. This CDR3 spans 16 amino acids. In germline, CDR1 is MNHNS, CDR2 SASEGT. The CDR3 protein is CASSEELAAWGYEQYF. The CDR3 nucleotides are TGTGCCAGCAGTGAAGAGTTAGCGGCATGGGGCTACGAGCAGTACTTC.

The chain joins TRBV29-1 to TRBJ1-1; D is possibly TRBD1 (5 bases). This CDR3 contains 13 residues. Trimming took off 4 bases at V and 0 bases at J, with 9 bases between the two ends. Germline lookup yields CDR1 SQVTM and CDR2 ANQGSEA. The CDR3 DNA is TGCAGCGTTGTGGGGGAGTTGAACACTGAAGCTTTCTTT. Its translation is CSVVGELNTEAFF.

Regarding this clone: Other DNA sequences in this specimen translate into the identical CDR3. This chain connects TRBV19 to TRBJ2-1, with 13 positions matching TRBD2. Trimming cost V 4 bases and J 1 base; bases outside gene matches: 1. This CDR3 spans 16 amino acids. Germline CDR1 reads LNHDA; CDR2 reads SQIVND (reference sequence). CDR3 sequence reads: CASSRTSGSSYNEQFF. In DNA, the CDR3 is TGTGCCAGTAGTAGGACTAGCGGGAGTTCCTACAATGAGCAGTTCTTC.

This sequence joins TRBV11-2 and TRBJ1-3, with D maybe TRBD1 (5 bases). The germline V gene encodes CDR1 SGHAT and CDR2 FQNNGV. Trimming removed 3 bases from V and 0 bases from J, with 12 bases in between. The CDR3 length is 16 residues. The CDR3 DNA is TGTGCCAGCAGCTTGACCCAGGGAGTCTCTGGAAACACCATATATTTT. It specifies CASSLTQGVSGNTIYF.